Listed below are T cell receptor beta chains from one sample, sequenced in a study of blood T cell repertoires in COVID-19. TCRdb's table, derived via immunoSEQ multiplex PCR, lists solely in-frame clones and lacks some. The sample consists of some 200,000 clones, approximately 80% of them appearing once. Input material: peripheral blood. These receptors came from a woman of 80 years or more with COVID-19, enrolled during active disease. Both conserved end residues are part of each CDR3. The D gene is left open where the match is weak. Clone size is stated in some rows and not others, as once, few, many or a class when expanded.

-,TRBJ2-1,TRBD1,TRBV5-4,TGTGCCAGCAGCTGGGCTGACAGGGTAAATGAGCAGTTCTTC,CASSWADRVNEQFF
-,TRBJ2-4,-,TRBV5-1,TGCGCCAGCAGCGACGCGAGCGTCGAAAACATTCAGTACTTC,CASSDASVENIQYF
few,TRBJ1-6,-,TRBV5-1,TGCGCCAGCAGTAACAGCTATAATTCACCCCTCCACTTT,CASSNSYNSPLHF
-,TRBJ2-7,TRBD2,TRBV5-1,TGCGCCAGCAGCTTGGGGACTAGCGGGAGATGGAGCTACGAGCAGTACTTC,CASSLGTSGRWSYEQYF
-,TRBJ1-1,-,TRBV7-8,TGTGCCAGCAGCTTAGGGACAGTGAGGCGTGGCACTGAAGCTTTCTTT,CASSLGTVRRGTEAFF
-,TRBJ1-1,-,TRBV5-1,TGCGCCAGCGGTAGGGAGGCGAACACTGAAGCTTTCTTT,CASGREANTEAFF
once,TRBJ2-5,TRBD1,TRBV5-1,TGCGCCAGCAACCCCGGGACAGGGTCCGGGGAGACCCAGTACTTC,CASNPGTGSGETQYF
once,TRBJ2-3,-,TRBV6-5,TGTGCCAGCAGTTACCGACAGACTAGTCCAGATACGCAGTATTTT,CASSYRQTSPDTQYF
-,TRBJ2-7,-,TRBV5-6,TGTGCCAGCAGCTTCCCCGGAAACAGGGCCTACGAGCAGTACTTC,CASSFPGNRAYEQYF
-,TRBJ2-1,TRBD1,TRBV3-1/TRBV3-2,TGTGCCAGCAGCTATTTTCCCGGGACAGGGCCCAATGAGCAGTTCTTC,CASSYFPGTGPNEQFF
-,TRBJ2-2,-,TRBV5-1,TGCGCCAGCAGCTTTGGGGGGTTGCACACCGGGGAGCTGTTTTTT,CASSFGGLHTGELFF
once,TRBJ2-1,TRBD1,TRBV29-1,TGCAGCGCTGACAGGGACAGGGTACAGTTCTTC,CSADRDRVQFF
-,TRBJ2-6,-,TRBV28,TGTGCCAGCAGCTCTCCTGGGGCCAACGTCCTGACTTTC,CASSSPGANVLTF
-,TRBJ1-2,-,TRBV20-1,TGCAGTGCTAGGAGCTATGGCTACACCTTC,CSARSYGYTF
-,TRBJ1-6,TRBD1,TRBV9,TGTGCCAGCAGTGAAAGGACAGGGGATAATTCACCCCTCCACTTT,CASSERTGDNSPLHF
-,TRBJ1-1,-,TRBV27,TGTGCCAGCAGTTTAAACAGGTTCAACACTGAAGCTTTCTTT,CASSLNRFNTEAFF
-,TRBJ2-5,-,TRBV7-3,TGTGCCAGCAGTCCAGCCTCGGCGGGGACCCAGTACTTC,CASSPASAGTQYF
-,TRBJ2-2,-,TRBV2,TGTGCCAGCAGCAGGTCGAGGGTCATAGCCGGGGAGCTGTTTTTT,CASSRSRVIAGELFF
-,TRBJ2-3,-,TRBV9,TGTGCCAGCAGCGCTGAGGGAGTAGCGGGCACAGATACGCAGTATTTT,CASSAEGVAGTDTQYF
-,TRBJ1-2,-,TRBV2,TGTGCCAGCGTTAACAGGCCCCACCATTATGGCTACACCTTC,CASVNRPHHYGYTF
-,TRBJ2-3,TRBD1,TRBV29-1,TGCAGCGCGAGGACAGGGACGTCGCGAGCTAGCACAGATACGCAGTATTTT,CSARTGTSRASTDTQYF
once,TRBJ1-2,-,TRBV28,TGTGCCAGCAGGAGCGGCGGGGACTATGGCTACACCTTC,CASRSGGDYGYTF
-,TRBJ2-7,-,TRBV18,TGTGCCAGCTCACTCAGGGGAGTATTCGAGCAGTACTTC,CASSLRGVFEQYF
-,TRBJ1-2,-,TRBV28,TGTGCCAGCAGTGTACAGGGTTATGGCTACACCTTC,CASSVQGYGYTF
-,TRBJ1-1,TRBD1,TRBV3-1/TRBV3-2,TGTGCCAGCAGCCGTACAGGGGAGCCTGAAGCTTTCTTT,CASSRTGEPEAFF
-,TRBJ1-3,-,TRBV6-1,TGTGCCAGCAGTGAAGCGGCGAACGGGAACACCATATATTTT,CASSEAANGNTIYF
once,TRBJ2-3,-,TRBV27,TGTGCCAGCAGTACCCTGGCGGGCACTAGCACAGATACGCAGTATTTT,CASSTLAGTSTDTQYF
-,TRBJ1-2,TRBD1,TRBV7-9,TGTGCCAGCAGCGAGGGACAGTCTAACTATGGCTACACCTTC,CASSEGQSNYGYTF
few,TRBJ2-1,-,TRBV5-1,TGCGCCAGCAGCCCCGGGGAGCAGCAGTACAATGAGCAGTTCTTC,CASSPGEQQYNEQFF
-,TRBJ2-3,-,TRBV7-3,TGTGCCAGCAGCCCAGGAGGGAGCGTCACAGATACGCAGTATTTT,CASSPGGSVTDTQYF
-,TRBJ1-2,-,TRBV29-1,TGCAGCGTTGAATCCGGGGGACGCTACACCTTC,CSVESGGRYTF
once,TRBJ1-2,-,TRBV27,TGTGCCAGCAGTTTGGGATGGGGGGAGAACTATGGCTACACCTTC,CASSLGWGENYGYTF
-,TRBJ1-2,TRBD1,TRBV6-1,TGTGCCAGCAGTGAATTGGGGACAGGCCCCTATGGCTACACCTTC,CASSELGTGPYGYTF
-,TRBJ2-7,TRBD2,TRBV5-1,TGCGCCAGCAGCTTGGATGCTAGCGGGAGCCTTGAGTTACAGCAGTACTTC,CASSLDASGSLELQQYF
once,TRBJ1-2,TRBD1,TRBV19,TGTGCCAGTAGCACCCAGGGGGAACTGCGGGGCTACACCTTC,CASSTQGELRGYTF
-,TRBJ1-4,-,TRBV9,TGTGCCAGCAGCGTAGACGGACACTTCATTGGCGGTAATGAGAAACTGTTTTTT,CASSVDGHFIGGNEKLFF
once,TRBJ2-3,TRBD1,TRBV9,TGTGCCAGCAGCTTCAGGGGACAGGGAACAGATACGCAGTATTTT,CASSFRGQGTDTQYF
-,TRBJ1-2,-,TRBV18,TGTGCCAGCTCACCCAATGCGGATGCCCTCTATGGCTACACCTTC,CASSPNADALYGYTF
-,TRBJ2-7,-,TRBV14,TGTGCCAGCAGCCACGGGATCGCCTACGAGCAGTACTTC,CASSHGIAYEQYF
-,TRBJ1-2,-,TRBV7-3,TGTGCCAGCAGCTTAGTAGGGGGGGCCTTCGGTGGCTACACCTTC,CASSLVGGAFGGYTF
-,TRBJ2-7,-,TRBV5-1,TGCGCCAGCAGCTTGGGATTCGGGCTGGGAGGACCCCTACGAAAACCTGGTTCCTACGAGCAGTACTTC,CASSLGFGLGGPLRKPGSYEQYF